This T cell receptor (beta chain) comes out of a study of blood T cell repertoires in COVID-19. This CDR3 comprises 17 residues. This clone turned up a few times. Using immunoSEQ multiplex PCR, the repertoire was profiled, and TCRdb retains in-frame clones only, with some absent. Among 150,000 to 200,000 clones listed, about four fifths were seen once. One Seattle source followed patients from active infection through their disease course. The sequencing input was peripheral blood. The receptor was derived from a woman between 40 and 55 years old with COVID-19, enrolled during active disease. The J gene is TRBJ1-2, the V gene TRBV21-1; the table's D call, TRBD1, was not checked against the DNA. TRBV21-1 is deemed a pseudogene. Here the CDR3 reads CASSKALWTGRLYGYTF. The CDR3 nucleotides read TGTGCCAGCAGCAAAGCGCTTTGGACAGGGCGCCTCTATGGCTACACCTTC.